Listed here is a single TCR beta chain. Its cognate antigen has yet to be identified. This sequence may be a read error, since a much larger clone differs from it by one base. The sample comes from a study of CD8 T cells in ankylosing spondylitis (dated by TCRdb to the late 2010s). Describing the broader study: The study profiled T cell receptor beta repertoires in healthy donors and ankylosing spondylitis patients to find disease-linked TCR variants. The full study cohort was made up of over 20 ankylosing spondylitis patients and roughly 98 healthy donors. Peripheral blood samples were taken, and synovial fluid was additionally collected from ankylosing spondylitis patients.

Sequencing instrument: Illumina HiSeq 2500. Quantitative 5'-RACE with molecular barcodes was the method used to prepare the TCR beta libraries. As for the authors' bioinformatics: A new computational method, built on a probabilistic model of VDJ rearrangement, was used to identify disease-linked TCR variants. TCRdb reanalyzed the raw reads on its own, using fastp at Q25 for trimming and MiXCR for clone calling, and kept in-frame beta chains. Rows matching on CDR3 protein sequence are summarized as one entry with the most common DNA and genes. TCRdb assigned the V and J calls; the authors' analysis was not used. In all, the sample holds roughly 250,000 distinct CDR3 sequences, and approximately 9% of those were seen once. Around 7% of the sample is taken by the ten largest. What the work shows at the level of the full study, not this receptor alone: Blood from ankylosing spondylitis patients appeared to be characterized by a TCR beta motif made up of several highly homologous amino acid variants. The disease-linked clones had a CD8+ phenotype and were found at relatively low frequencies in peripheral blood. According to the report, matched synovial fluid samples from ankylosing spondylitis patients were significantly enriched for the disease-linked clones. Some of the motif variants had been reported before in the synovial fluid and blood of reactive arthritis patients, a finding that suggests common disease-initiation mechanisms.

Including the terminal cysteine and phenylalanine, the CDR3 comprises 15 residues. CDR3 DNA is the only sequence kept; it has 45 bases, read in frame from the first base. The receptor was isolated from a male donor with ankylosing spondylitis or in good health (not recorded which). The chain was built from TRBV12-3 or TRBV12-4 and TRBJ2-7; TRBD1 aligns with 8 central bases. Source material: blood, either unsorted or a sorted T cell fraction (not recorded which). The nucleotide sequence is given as TGTGCCTGCAGTTTAGTTCTGACAGGGGCCGATGAGCAGTACTTC. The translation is CACSLVLTGADEQYF.